This note documents a single T cell receptor (beta chain) sequence. The antigen is undetermined. The data derive from a study of T-cell memory formation after mild COVID-19. Across the study: Largely, the TCR clusters proved donor specific.

TCRdb ran MiXCR on the 5' RACE reads and lists one entry per CDR3 protein. The sample has approximately 250,000 distinct CDR3 sequences; 16% are singletons. Germline V gene lookup returns CDR1 SGHAT and CDR2 FQNNGV. The V and J ends lost 5 bases and 7 bases respectively, with 12 bases between them. This CDR3 is 13 amino acids long. Regarding the study as a whole: That cross-reactive memory joined was suggested by some responding clones appearing in pre-infection memory.

The gene calls are TRBV11-2 and TRBJ1-5; D may be TRBD1 (6 bases). The sequence was collected from a man aged 18 to 29 who had mild COVID-19 (a few samples of this study predate the infection). Cell type and time point are not known. Sequenced sample: PBMCs or a T cell subset sorted from them (not recorded which). The CDR3: CASSRTDLQPQHF. CDR3 DNA: TGTGCCAGCAGCCGGACAGATTTACAGCCCCAGCATTTT.